These 2 T cell receptor beta chains were sequenced from one sample in a study of cytomegalovirus exposure and HLA in healthy donors. This PCR relied on a set of 60 Vbeta primers and 13 Jbeta primers. Produced via immunoSEQ multiplex PCR; TCRdb's table is partial and in-frame only. The repertoire holds roughly 100,000 clones, with roughly 74% as singletons. Sequencing input: PBMCs. These receptors all stem from a woman aged 40 to 49 in good health and CMV-seronegative.

V gene TRBV7-2 combines with J gene TRBJ2-2; no reliable D call. This CDR3 contains 14 residues. V dropped 1 base and J dropped 2 bases, with 5 bases sitting between them. Germline CDR1 and CDR2: SGHTA and FQGNSA. Written as DNA, the CDR3 is TGTGCCAGCAGCTTAGAACTTAACACCGGGGAGCTGTTTTTT. It specifies CASSLELNTGELFF.

Comments on this clone: This CDR3 is also generated by other DNA sequences in the sample. The rearrangement uses TRBV14 and TRBJ1-4, with no clear D. The CDR3 has 15 amino acids. Trimming took off 1 base at V and 8 bases at J, with 14 bases between the two ends. Germline CDR1 is SGHDN and CDR2 is FVKESK. The CDR3 here is CASSQGEGFREKLFF. The CDR3 DNA reads TGTGCCAGCAGCCAAGGGGAGGGTTTCAGAGAAAAACTGTTTTTT.